Given below is one T cell receptor beta chain in context. The sample originates from a study of cytomegalovirus exposure and HLA in healthy donors. 13 Jbeta primers and 60 Vbeta primers were used for the PCR. Clones were sequenced by immunoSEQ multiplex PCR, and TCRdb holds only the in-frame ones, with some missing. In the table there are around 180,000 clones, more than 85% of which are singletons. Germline loops: CDR1 KGHSH, CDR2 LQKENI. Trimming removed 0 bases at V and 2 bases at J, with 14 bases between. This CDR3 region has 17 residues. The chain recombines TRBV18 with TRBJ1-3; TRBD1 might be the D (5 bases). The clonotype originates from a woman younger than 30 in good health and CMV-seronegative. The sequencing input was PBMCs. CDR3 bases: TGTGCCAGCTCACCACCGTTAGTCACCAGGGCTGGAAACACCATATATTTT. Residues: CASSPPLVTRAGNTIYF.